This entry describes one T cell receptor (beta chain). The data belong to a study of CXCR3-negative and CXCR3-positive naive CD8 T cells. It was by 5' RACE with UMI labels that the TRB cDNA libraries were prepared. TCRdb processed the 5' RACE reads again and assigns one entry to each CDR3 protein, with no DNA. In all, the sample yields roughly 40,000 distinct CDR3 sequences. The CDR3 extends over 12 amino acids. This clonotype was sampled from a human donor in good health. Some clones in this sample may be carry-over from other donors' samples. Specimen: memory CD8+ T cells from blood. This chain uses TRBV23-1 with TRBJ1-4; TCRdb designates TRBD1, a call that cannot be tested without DNA. TRBV23-1 is marked as an open reading frame, function uncertain. CDR3 in amino acids: CASRDKYEKLFF.